Sequencing of this T cell receptor beta chain was carried out in a study of T-cell memory formation after mild COVID-19. Across the whole study: TCR clusters mostly belonged to single donors.

MiXCR, run by TCRdb on the 5' RACE reads, gives a single entry per CDR3 protein. Of some 290,000 distinct CDR3 sequences in the sample, 15% to 20% were seen once. Germline assignment: CDR1 SGHVS and CDR2 FNYEAQ. The CDR3 totals 17 residues. Trimming took 5 bases from V and 4 from J; bases not matched to a gene: 15. Broader study findings: Mostly located in CM and EM were contracting CD4+ clones, with contracting CD8+ clones located in EMRA.

This clonotype has just a few counts. Its cognate antigen is unknown. The chain has TRBV7-6 and TRBJ2-5, with 8 bases fitting TRBD2. This clonotype was sampled from a man between 18 and 35 years old who had mild COVID-19 (a few samples of this study predate the infection). Cell type and time point are not known. Sequencing was done on a sample of PBMCs or a T cell subset sorted from them (not recorded which). DNA for the CDR3: TGTGCCAGCAGCAGCCCAATCCCGGGACTAGAGGGAGAGACCCAGTACTTC. Encoded protein: CASSSPIPGLEGETQYF.